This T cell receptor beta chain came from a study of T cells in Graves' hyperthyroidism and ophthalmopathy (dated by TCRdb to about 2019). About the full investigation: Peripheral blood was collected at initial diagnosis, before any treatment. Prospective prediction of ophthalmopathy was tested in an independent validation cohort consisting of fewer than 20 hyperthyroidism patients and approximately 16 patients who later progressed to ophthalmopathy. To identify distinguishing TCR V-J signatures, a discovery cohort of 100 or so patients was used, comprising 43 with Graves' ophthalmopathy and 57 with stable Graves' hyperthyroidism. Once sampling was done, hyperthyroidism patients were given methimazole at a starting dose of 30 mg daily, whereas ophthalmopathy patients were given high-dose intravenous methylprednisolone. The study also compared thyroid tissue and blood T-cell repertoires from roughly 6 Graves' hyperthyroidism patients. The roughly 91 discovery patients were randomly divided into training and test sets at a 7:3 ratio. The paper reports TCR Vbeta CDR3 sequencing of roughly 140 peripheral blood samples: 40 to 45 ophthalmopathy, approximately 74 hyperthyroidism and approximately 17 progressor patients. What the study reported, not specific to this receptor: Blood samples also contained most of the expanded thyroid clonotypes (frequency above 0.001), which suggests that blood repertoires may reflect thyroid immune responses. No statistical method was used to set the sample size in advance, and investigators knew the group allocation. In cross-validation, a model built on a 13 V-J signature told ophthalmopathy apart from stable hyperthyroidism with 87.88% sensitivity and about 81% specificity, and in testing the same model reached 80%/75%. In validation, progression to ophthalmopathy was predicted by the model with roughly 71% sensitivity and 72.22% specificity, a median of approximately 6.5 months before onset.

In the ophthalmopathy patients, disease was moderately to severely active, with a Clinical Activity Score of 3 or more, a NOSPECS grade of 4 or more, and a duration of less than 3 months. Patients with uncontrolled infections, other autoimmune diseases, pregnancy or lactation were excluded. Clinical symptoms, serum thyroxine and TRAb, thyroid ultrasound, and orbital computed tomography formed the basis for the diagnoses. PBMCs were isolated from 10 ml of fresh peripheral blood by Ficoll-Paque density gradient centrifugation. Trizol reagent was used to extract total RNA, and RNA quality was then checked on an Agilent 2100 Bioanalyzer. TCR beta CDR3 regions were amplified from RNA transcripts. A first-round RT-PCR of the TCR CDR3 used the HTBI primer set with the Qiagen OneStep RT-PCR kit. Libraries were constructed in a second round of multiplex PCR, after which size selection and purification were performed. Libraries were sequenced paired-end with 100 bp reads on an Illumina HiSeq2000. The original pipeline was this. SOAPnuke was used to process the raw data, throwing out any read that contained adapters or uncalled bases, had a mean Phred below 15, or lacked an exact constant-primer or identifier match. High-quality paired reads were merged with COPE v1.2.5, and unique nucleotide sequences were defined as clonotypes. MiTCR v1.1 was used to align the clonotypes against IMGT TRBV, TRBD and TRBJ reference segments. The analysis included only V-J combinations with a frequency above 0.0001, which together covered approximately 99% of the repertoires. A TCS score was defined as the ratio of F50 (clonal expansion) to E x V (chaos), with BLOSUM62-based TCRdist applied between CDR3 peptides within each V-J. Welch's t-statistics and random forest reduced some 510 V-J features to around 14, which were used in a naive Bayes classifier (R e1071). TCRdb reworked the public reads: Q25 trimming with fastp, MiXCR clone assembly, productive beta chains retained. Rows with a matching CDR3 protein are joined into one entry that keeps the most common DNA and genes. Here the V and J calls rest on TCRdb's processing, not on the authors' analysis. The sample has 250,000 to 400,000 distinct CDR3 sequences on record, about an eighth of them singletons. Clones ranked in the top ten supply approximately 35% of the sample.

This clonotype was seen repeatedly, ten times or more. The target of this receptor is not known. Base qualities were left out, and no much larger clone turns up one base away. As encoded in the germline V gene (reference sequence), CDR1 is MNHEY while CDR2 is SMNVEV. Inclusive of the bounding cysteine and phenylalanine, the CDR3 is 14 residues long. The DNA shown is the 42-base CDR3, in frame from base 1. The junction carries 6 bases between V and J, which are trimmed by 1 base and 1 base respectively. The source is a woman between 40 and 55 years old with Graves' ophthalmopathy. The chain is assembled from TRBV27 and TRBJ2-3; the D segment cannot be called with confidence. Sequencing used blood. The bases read TGTGCCAGCAGTTTATTTTTCGGCACAGATACGCAGTATTTT. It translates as CASSLFFGTDTQYF.